A selection of T cell receptor beta chains follows, all from one sample in a study of blood T cell repertoires in COVID-19. Here immunoSEQ multiplex PCR was the method, and the copy in TCRdb shows in-frame clones only, minus some. The sample consists of 100,000 to 150,000 clones, under 90% of them appearing once. The source material was peripheral blood. The source is a man between 60 and 75 years old with acute or convalescent COVID-19. The CDR3 runs from the conserved cysteine through the conserved F or W. A D gene is named only where the DNA matches it firmly. Some rows have no size entry. The others give once, few or many, or a class for an expanded clone.

TGTGCCAGCGGAGGCCCAGGGGATCAGCCCCAGCATTTT,CASGGPGDQPQHF,TRBV7-9,-,-,TRBJ1-5
TGTGCCACCAGCACCGGGAACACCATATATTTT,CATSTGNTIYF,TRBV15,-,-,TRBJ1-3
TGTGCCACCAGTGACCCTGGACAGGGCTATGGAAACACCATATATTTT,CATSDPGQGYGNTIYF,TRBV24-1,-,TRBD1,TRBJ1-3
TGTGCCAGCAGCCAGGTGGCAGGGGGTCTGACCGAGCAGTACTTC,CASSQVAGGLTEQYF,TRBV14,-,TRBD1,TRBJ2-7
TGTGCCAGTAGTGCAGGTCAGGGGGCTCAGCCCCAGCATTTT,CASSAGQGAQPQHF,TRBV19,few,TRBD1,TRBJ1-5
TGCGCCAGCAGCGAAGGGACAGGGAACACTGAAGCTTTCTTT,CASSEGTGNTEAFF,TRBV5-1,few,TRBD1,TRBJ1-1
TGTGCCAGCAGTTACGGAGGAGGTTTCTACGAGCAGTACTTC,CASSYGGGFYEQYF,TRBV6-5,-,-,TRBJ2-7
TGTGCCAGCAGTTTAGGGGGGGCAGGCACAGATACGCAGTATTTT,CASSLGGAGTDTQYF,TRBV28,-,-,TRBJ2-3
TGTGCCAGCAGCTTGGCAGTGACAGGGGGCGCAGAGACCCAGTACTTC,CASSLAVTGGAETQYF,TRBV5-4,-,TRBD1,TRBJ2-5
TGCGCCAGCAGCCAAGCGGGCGGGAGTGGGAATACGCAGTATTTT,CASSQAGGSGNTQYF,TRBV4-1,-,TRBD2,TRBJ2-3